This paragraph covers one T cell receptor beta chain sequence. Original methodology: Estimation of nucleated cell counts relied on the amplification of reference gene primers. The repertoire was sequenced with immunoSEQ multiplex PCR; TCRdb's copy has only in-frame clones and lacks some. The V and J calls and the clone size are those of that table, but D and trimming were determined from the DNA. The repertoire holds about 150,000 clones, with roughly nine tenths as singletons. This sample is part of a study of blood T cell repertoires in COVID-19. About the study: The study drew acute and convalescent COVID-19 samples from the United States, Italy and Spain. Nucleic acid was either cDNA or gDNA, and it came from T cells, B-cell-depleted T cells, or PBMCs.

The CDR3 is 14 amino acids. Between the trimmed V and J ends, which lost 4 bases and 1 base, there was a span of 11 bases. Looked up from germline, CDR1 is SGHRS and CDR2 is YFSETQ. V gene TRBV5-1 combines with J gene TRBJ1-1; D gene ambiguous. This TCR was sampled from a woman aged 55-70 years with active or convalescent COVID-19. Sequenced: peripheral blood. In DNA, the CDR3 is TGCGCCAGCAGCCTTGGGCCAGCGAACACTGAAGCTTTCTTT. It is translated as CASSLGPANTEAFF.